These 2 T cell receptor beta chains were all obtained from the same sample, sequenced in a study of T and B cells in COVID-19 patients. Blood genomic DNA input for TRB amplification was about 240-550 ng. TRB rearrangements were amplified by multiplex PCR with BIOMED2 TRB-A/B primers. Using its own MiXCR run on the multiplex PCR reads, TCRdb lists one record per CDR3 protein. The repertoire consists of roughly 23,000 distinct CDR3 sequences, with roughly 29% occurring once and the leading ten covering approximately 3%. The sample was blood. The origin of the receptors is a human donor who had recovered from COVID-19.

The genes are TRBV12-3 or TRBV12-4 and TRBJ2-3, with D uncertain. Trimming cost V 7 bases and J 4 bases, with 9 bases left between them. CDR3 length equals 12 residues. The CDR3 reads CASMAYSDTQYF. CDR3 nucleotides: TGTGCCAGCATGGCTTATTCAGATACGCAGTATTTT.

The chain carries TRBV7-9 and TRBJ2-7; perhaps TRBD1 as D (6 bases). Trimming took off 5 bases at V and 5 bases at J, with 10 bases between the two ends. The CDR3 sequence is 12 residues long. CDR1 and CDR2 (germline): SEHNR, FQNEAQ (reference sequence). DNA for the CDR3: TGTGCCAGCAGCCGTCCAGGGGACGAGCAGTACTTC. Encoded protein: CASSRPGDEQYF.